The sequence of this TCR beta chain was determined in a study of T cells in Graves' hyperthyroidism and ophthalmopathy. About this clonotype: Its target is not known.

Per the germline V gene, CDR1 is SGHRS and CDR2 is YFSETQ. This CDR3 contains 11 residues. V lost 4 bases, J lost 8 bases, and 7 bases lay in between. Researchers amplified the TCR beta CDR3 regions from RNA transcripts. First-round RT-PCR of the TCR CDR3 relied on the HTBI primer set. TCRdb called the multiplex PCR reads again in MiXCR, with one record for every CDR3 protein. This repertoire shows roughly 420,000 distinct CDR3 sequences, roughly 14% found once; its top ten account for 13% to 15%. General study results and limits: Stable hyperthyroidism and ophthalmopathy were separated using 13 V-J signatures.

Over 18 months, lack of ophthalmopathy progression marked Graves' hyperthyroidism as stable. Patients were excluded for uncontrolled infection, other autoimmune disease, pregnancy or lactation. This sequence originates from a woman between 18 and 29 years old with Graves' hyperthyroidism. Sequenced sample: blood. The chain joins TRBV5-1 to TRBJ2-1; D unclear. Here the CDR3 DNA reads TGCGCCAGCAGCCCGGCGGATGAGCAGTTCTTC. This codes for CASSPADEQFF.